This entry features one T cell receptor beta chain sequence. Its target is unknown. The donor cohort consisted entirely of Caucasian adults residing in Nashville, Tennessee. This record comes from a study of shared clonotypes between healthy human individuals. Study-wide points: Sharing across four donors was highest in naive CD4 (approximately 5%) and lowest in memory CD8 (0.4%).

Per germline, CDR1 MDHEN and CDR2 SYDVKM. V dropped 6 bases and J dropped 2 bases, with 23 bases sitting between them. The CDR3 sequence is 17 residues long. Replicate PCRs for sorted subsets used roughly 200 ng DNA; this equaled 25,000 to 30,000 T cell genomes. In the authors' workflow: ImmunoSEQ supplied junction-only sequences lacking quality scores, so filtering was different. Clones were sequenced by immunoSEQ multiplex PCR, and TCRdb holds only the in-frame ones, with some missing. For V, J and clone size, that table is used; D and trimming come from the DNA. The table includes approximately 1.5 million clones, approximately 98.5% detected once.

Sequenced input: naive CD4+ T cells sorted from blood. As to subset: CD45RA+ positively selected. This chain links TRBV28 with TRBJ2-7; TRBD1 is a possible D gene (5 bases). This clonotype was obtained from a man aged 30 to 39 in good health. CDR3 sequence reads: CASSGLRWGEYAYEQYF. In DNA form, the CDR3 reads TGTGCCAGCAGCGGCCTTAGGTGGGGCGAATATGCCTACGAGCAGTACTTC.